What follows are 15 T cell receptor beta chains derived from one specimen sequenced in a study of STAT5B mutations in CD4+ large granular lymphocyte leukemia. The assay was immunoSEQ multiplex PCR, and TCRdb's table has in-frame clones only and misses some. The sample lists 32,000 or so clones, approximately 90% occurring once. Sequencing input: CD4+ T cells from blood buffy coats. The receptors stem from a human donor in good health.

This chain connects TRBV10-3 to TRBJ1-5, with D perhaps matching TRBD1 (6 bases). V was clipped by 2 bases and J by 7 bases, with 21 bases between them. This CDR3 is 17 amino acids long. CDR1 and CDR2 from the germline V gene are ENHRY and SYGVKD. The CDR3 is CAISEQGSGYVSQPQHF. The CDR3 region has the DNA TGTGCCATCAGTGAGCAGGGGTCGGGTTATGTCTCCCAGCCCCAGCATTTT.

The chain is built from TRBV19 and TRBJ2-5, with 10 positions matching TRBD2. V was clipped by 5 bases and J by 4 bases; unmatched bases: 10. The CDR3 extends over 16 amino acids. From germline, CDR1 is LNHDA and CDR2 SQIVND (reference sequence). Here the CDR3 reads CASSATRTSGLETQYF. The CDR3 region has the DNA TGTGCCAGTAGTGCAACTCGGACTAGCGGCCTAGAGACCCAGTACTTC.

The V call is TRBV4-1, the J call TRBJ2-1, with 12 bases matching TRBD2. Germline V lookup: CDR1 MGHRA, CDR2 YSYEKL. V shed 4 bases, J shed 6 bases, and the junction held 7 bases outside the gene matches. The CDR3 loop spans 16 amino acids. As DNA, the CDR3 is TGCGCCAGCAGCCTCACTAGCGGGAGGAGGGGCAATGAGCAGTTCTTC. This codes for CASSLTSGRRGNEQFF.

V and J are TRBV5-6 and TRBJ2-2, with D maybe TRBD2 (6 bases). The V and J ends lost 0 bases and 5 bases respectively, with 8 bases between them. This CDR3 spans 14 amino acids. Germline CDR1 SGHDT, CDR2 YYEEEE. CDR3 nucleotide sequence: TGTGCCAGCAGCTTGGGGGGAGGTACCGGGGAGCTGTTTTTT. Its translation: CASSLGGGTGELFF. The full variable domain, with the rest looked up from reference TRBV5-6 and TRBJ2-2, is DAGVTQSPTHLIKTRGQQVTLRCSPKSGHDTVSWYQQALGQGPQFIFQYYEEEERQRGNFPDRFSGHQFPNYSSELNVNALLLGDSALYLCASSLGGGTGELFFGEGSRLTVL.

This clone was recorded only once. The genes are TRBV7-9 and TRBJ2-3, with D perhaps matching TRBD2 (5 bases). CDR1 is SEHNR, CDR2 FQNEAQ, per germline (reference sequence). CDR3 length: 15 amino acids. Trimming left V 5 bases short and J 3 bases short, with 15 bases between. The CDR3 DNA is TGTGCCAGCAGCCCGGGATTACGGCTTACAGATACGCAGTATTTT. Translated: CASSPGLRLTDTQYF.

This chain links TRBV4-1 with TRBJ2-3; possibly TRBD1 or TRBD2 for D (7 bases each). This CDR3 has 17 residues. Trimming removed 0 bases from V and 3 bases from J, with 16 bases in between. Germline V gene sequence: CDR1 MGHRA, CDR2 YSYEKL. The CDR3 DNA reads as TGCGCCAGCAGCCAAGATTATCAGGGGGGGACTACAGATACGCAGTATTTT. It is translated as CASSQDYQGGTTDTQYF.

V usage is TRBV19 and J usage is TRBJ2-3; 10 nucleotides match TRBD2. The CDR3 is made up of 14 amino acids. Germline V lookup: CDR1 LNHDA, CDR2 SQIVND (reference sequence). V dropped 6 bases and J dropped 8; count of bases not matched to a gene: 8. The CDR3 DNA follows: TGTGCCAGTAGGCCAAGCGGGAGGGCCCTTACGCAGTATTTT. Its translation: CASRPSGRALTQYF. Complete variable domain (other parts from reference TRBV19 and TRBJ2-3): DGGITQSPKYLFRKEGQNVTLSCEQNLNHDAMYWYRQDPGQGLRLIYYSQIVNDFQKGDIAEGYSVSREKKESFPLTVTSAQKNPTAFYLCASRPSGRALTQYFGPGTRLTVL.

V is TRBV19 and J is TRBJ2-7; 10 bases are shared with TRBD1. CDR3 length: 14 amino acids. Germline CDR1 is LNHDA and CDR2 is SQIVND (reference sequence). The ends lost 5 bases at V and 3 bases at J; junction bases unmatched: 4. The CDR3 nucleotides are TGTGCCAGTAGTCCCCGGACAGGGGGCTACGAGCAGTACTTC. It specifies CASSPRTGGYEQYF.

This sequence joins TRBV25-1 and TRBJ2-1; 10 bases align to TRBD2. The germline gives CDR1 MGHDK, CDR2 SYGVNS. CDR3 length: 17 residues. V lost 4 bases to trimming and J lost 1 base; unmatched junction nucleotides: 7. The CDR3 DNA sequence: TGTGCCAGCAGTGCGAGGACTAGCGGCCCGTCCTACAATGAGCAGTTCTTC. Its protein is CASSARTSGPSYNEQFF.

This chain links TRBV7-2 with TRBJ2-2, with 10 bases fitting TRBD1. With V trimmed by 5 bases and J by 4 bases, 7 bases remained unmatched. Germline V lookup: CDR1 SGHTA, CDR2 FQGNSA. There are 16 residues in the CDR3. CDR3: CASSRRQGATTGELFF. The CDR3 DNA reads as TGTGCCAGCAGCAGACGACAGGGGGCAACCACCGGGGAGCTGTTTTTT.

This clone came up once. V usage is TRBV7-2 and J usage is TRBJ2-7; 9 bases line up with TRBD1. Trimming removed 4 bases from V and 4 bases from J; junction bases left unmatched: 5. Looked up from germline, CDR1 is SGHTA and CDR2 is FQGNSA. The CDR3 covers 14 residues. The CDR3 here is CASSSTGGAYEQYF. For the CDR3, the DNA is TGTGCCAGCAGCTCTACAGGGGGCGCTTACGAGCAGTACTTC.

The V gene is TRBV2, the J gene TRBJ1-1; D is perhaps TRBD1 (5 bases). The germline gives CDR1 SNHLY, CDR2 FYNNEI. The CDR3 extends over 14 amino acids. Trimming left V 4 bases short and J 0 bases short, with 9 bases between. The CDR3 region is CASSVRGVNTEAFF. The CDR3 nucleotides are TGTGCCAGCAGTGTGCGGGGGGTGAACACTGAAGCTTTCTTT.

The rearrangement uses TRBV7-9 and TRBJ1-2; D is unclear. Looked up from germline, CDR1 is SEHNR and CDR2 is FQNEAQ (reference sequence). Trimming shortened V by 5 bases and J by 4 bases, and 11 bases separated the two germline ends. This CDR3 has 13 residues. The CDR3 sequence: CASSPEAPYGYTF. The CDR3 region has the DNA TGTGCCAGCAGCCCCGAAGCTCCCTATGGCTACACCTTC.

This clone was found once. The chain uses TRBV28 and TRBJ2-7; 9 nucleotides match TRBD2. V was pared by 10 bases and J by 5 bases, with 12 bases of the junction left unmatched. This CDR3 contains 14 residues. Germline V gene sequence: CDR1 MDHEN, CDR2 SYDVKM. CDR3 amino acids: CATWGSGSFDEQYF. The CDR3 DNA sequence: TGTGCCACCTGGGGTAGCGGGAGTTTCGACGAGCAGTACTTC.

This sequence joins TRBV29-1 and TRBJ1-1; D may be TRBD1 (5 bases). Germline values: CDR1 SQVTM, CDR2 ANQGSEA. CDR3 length equals 12 residues. Deletions cut 6 bases from V and 1 base from J, with 9 bases between. CDR3 DNA sequence: TGCAGCGTCGAGACAGCGAACACTGAAGCTTTCTTT. This encodes CSVETANTEAFF. The whole variable domain, remainder taken from reference TRBV29-1 and TRBJ1-1, is SAVISQKPSRDICQRGTSLTIQCQVDSQVTMMFWYRQQPGQSLTLIATANQGSEATYESGFVIDKFPISRPNLTFSTLTVSNMSPEDSSIYLCSVETANTEAFFGQGTRLTVV.